This paragraph covers one T cell receptor (beta chain) sequence. The germline gives CDR1 MNHEY, CDR2 SVGAGI. The CDR3 is 14 residues long. The trim removed 5 bases at V and 1 base at J, leaving 2 bases unmatched. This sample was included in a study of cytomegalovirus exposure and HLA in healthy donors. Libraries were prepared by immunoSEQ multiplex PCR; TCRdb keeps only in-frame clonotypes and omits some of them. Counted here are some 45,000 clones, around 90% occurring once; the ten biggest clones make up 5.6%. The clonotype originates from a man between 18 and 35 years old in good health and CMV-seronegative. The sequenced sample was PBMCs. The V call is TRBV6-5, the J call TRBJ2-1; TRBD2 matches at 7 bases. DNA for the CDR3: TGTGCCAGCAGTAGGACTAGTTCCTACAATGAGCAGTTCTTC. Protein product: CASSRTSSYNEQFF.